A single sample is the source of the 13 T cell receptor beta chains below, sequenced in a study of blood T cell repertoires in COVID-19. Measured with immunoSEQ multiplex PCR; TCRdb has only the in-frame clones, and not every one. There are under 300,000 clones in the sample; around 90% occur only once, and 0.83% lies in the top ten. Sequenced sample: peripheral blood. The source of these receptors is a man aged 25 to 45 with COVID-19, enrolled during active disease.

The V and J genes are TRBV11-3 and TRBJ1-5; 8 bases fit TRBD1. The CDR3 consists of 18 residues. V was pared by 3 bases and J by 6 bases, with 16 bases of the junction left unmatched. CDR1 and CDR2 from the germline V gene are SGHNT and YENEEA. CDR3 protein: CASSFSDRVVEGGQPQHF. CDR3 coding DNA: TGTGCCAGCAGCTTTTCGGACAGGGTAGTGGAGGGTGGTCAGCCCCAGCATTTT. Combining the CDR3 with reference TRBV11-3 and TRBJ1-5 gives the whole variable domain EAGVVQSPRYKIIEKKQPVAFWCNPISGHNTLYWYLQNLGQGPELLIRYENEEAVDDSQLPKDRFSAERLKGVDSTLKIQPAELGDSAVYLCASSFSDRVVEGGQPQHFGDGTRLSIL.

The CDR3 DNA sequence: TGTGCCAGCAGGCGACAGGAGAACTACGAGCAGTACTTC. This sequence encodes CASRRQENYEQYF. The chain employs TRBV12-3 or TRBV12-4 and TRBJ2-7; TRBD1 is a possible D gene (6 bases). The CDR3 length is 13 residues. V was shortened by 6 bases and J by 3 bases, with 12 bases between the two germline ends.

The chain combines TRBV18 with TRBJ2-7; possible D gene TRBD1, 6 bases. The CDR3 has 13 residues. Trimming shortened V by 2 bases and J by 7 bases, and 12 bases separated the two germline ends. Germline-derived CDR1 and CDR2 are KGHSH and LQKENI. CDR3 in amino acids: CASSPTEGEEQYF. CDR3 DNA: TGTGCCAGCTCACCAACCGAGGGGGAGGAGCAGTACTTC.

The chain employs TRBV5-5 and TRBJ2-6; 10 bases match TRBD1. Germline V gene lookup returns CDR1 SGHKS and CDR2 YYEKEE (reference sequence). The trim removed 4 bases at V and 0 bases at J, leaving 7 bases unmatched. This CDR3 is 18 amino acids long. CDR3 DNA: TGTGCCAGCAGCCAGAGGGACAGGGGCCCCTCTGGGGCCAACGTCCTGACTTTC. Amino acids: CASSQRDRGPSGANVLTF. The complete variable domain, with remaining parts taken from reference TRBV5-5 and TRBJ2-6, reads DAGVTQSPTHLIKTRGQQVTLRCSPISGHKSVSWYQQVLGQGPQFIFQYYEKEERGRGNFPDRFSARQFPNYSSELNVNALLLGDSALYLCASSQRDRGPSGANVLTFGAGSRLTVL.

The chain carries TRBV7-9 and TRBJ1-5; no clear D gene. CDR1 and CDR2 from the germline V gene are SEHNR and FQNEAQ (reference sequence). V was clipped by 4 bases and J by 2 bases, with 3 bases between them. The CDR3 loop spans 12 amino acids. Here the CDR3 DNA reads TGTGCCAGCAGCTCTGGCAATCAGCCCCAGCATTTT. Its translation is CASSSGNQPQHF.

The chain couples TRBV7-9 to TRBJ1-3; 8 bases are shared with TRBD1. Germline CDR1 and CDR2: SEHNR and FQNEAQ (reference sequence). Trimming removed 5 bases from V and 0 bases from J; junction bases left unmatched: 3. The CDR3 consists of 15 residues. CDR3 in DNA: TGTGCCAGCAGCCAAACAGGGGGCTCTGGAAACACCATATATTTT. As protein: CASSQTGGSGNTIYF.

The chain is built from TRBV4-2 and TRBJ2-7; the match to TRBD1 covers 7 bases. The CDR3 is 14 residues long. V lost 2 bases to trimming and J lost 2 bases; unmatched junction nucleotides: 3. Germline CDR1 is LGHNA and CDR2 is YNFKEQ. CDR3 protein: CASSQKGQAYEQYF. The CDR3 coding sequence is TGTGCCAGCAGCCAAAAAGGACAGGCCTACGAGCAGTACTTC.

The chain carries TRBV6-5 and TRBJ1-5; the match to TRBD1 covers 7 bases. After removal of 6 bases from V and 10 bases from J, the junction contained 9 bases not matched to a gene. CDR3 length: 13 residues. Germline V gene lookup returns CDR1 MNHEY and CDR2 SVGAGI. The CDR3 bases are TGTGCCAGCAGCGACAGGGAGAAAAACCCCCAGCATTTT. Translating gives CASSDREKNPQHF.

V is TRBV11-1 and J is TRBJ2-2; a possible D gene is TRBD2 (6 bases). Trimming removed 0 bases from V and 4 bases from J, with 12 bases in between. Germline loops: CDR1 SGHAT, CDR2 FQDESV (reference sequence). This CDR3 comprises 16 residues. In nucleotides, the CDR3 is TGTGCCAGCAGCTTAGCGTCCATGGGGGGCACCGGGGAGCTGTTTTTT. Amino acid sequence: CASSLASMGGTGELFF.

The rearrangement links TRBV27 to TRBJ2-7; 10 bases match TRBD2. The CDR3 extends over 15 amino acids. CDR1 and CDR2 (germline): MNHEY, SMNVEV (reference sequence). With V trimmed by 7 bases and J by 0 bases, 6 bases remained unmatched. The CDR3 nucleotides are TGTGCCAGCAAACTAGCGGGGCAAAGCTCCTACGAGCAGTACTTC. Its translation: CASKLAGQSSYEQYF.

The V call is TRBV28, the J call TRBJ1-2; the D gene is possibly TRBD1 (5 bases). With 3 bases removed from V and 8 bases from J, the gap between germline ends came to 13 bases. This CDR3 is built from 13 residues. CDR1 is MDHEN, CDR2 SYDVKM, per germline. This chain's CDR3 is CASSLKGSGGYTF. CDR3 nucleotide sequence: TGTGCCAGCAGTTTGAAGGGGAGCGGGGGCTACACCTTC.

CDR3: CAITTSGGPTDTQYF. The CDR3 DNA sequence: TGTGCCATCACCACCAGCGGGGGGCCCACAGATACGCAGTATTTT. This rearrangement joins TRBV10-3 to TRBJ2-3, with TRBD2 matching over 9 bases. The CDR3 spans 15 residues. Unmatched junction bases numbered 7, after V lost 7 bases and J lost 2 bases. Germline-derived CDR1 and CDR2 are ENHRY and SYGVKD.

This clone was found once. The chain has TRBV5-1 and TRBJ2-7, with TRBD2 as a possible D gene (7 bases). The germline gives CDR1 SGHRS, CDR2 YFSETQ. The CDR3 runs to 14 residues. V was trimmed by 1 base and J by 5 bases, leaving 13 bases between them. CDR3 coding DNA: TGCGCCAGCAGCTTGTGGGGGGGCCGAGACGAGCAGTACTTC. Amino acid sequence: CASSLWGGRDEQYF.